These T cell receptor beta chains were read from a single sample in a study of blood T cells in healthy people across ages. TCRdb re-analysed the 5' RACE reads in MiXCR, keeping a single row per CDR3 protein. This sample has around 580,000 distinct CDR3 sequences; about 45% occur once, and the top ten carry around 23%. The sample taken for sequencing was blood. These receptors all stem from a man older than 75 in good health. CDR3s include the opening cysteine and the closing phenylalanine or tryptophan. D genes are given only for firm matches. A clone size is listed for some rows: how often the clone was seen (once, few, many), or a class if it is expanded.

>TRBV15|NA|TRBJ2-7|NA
TGTGCCACCAGCAGAGATTCGGAGCGGAACTCCTACGAGCAGTACTTC
CATSRDSERNSYEQYF
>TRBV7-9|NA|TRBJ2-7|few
TGTGCCAGCAGCGTAGATTCTGTGGGCGAGCAGTACTTC
CASSVDSVGEQYF
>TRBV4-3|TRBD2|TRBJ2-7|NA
TGCGTCAGCAGCCAAGCCGGGACTAGCGGAACCTACGAGCAGTACTTC
CVSSQAGTSGTYEQYF
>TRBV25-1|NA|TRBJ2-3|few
TGTGCCAGCAGTGATACTTCAGATACGCAGTATTTT
CASSDTSDTQYF
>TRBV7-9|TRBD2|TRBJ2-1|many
TGTGCCAGCAGCCAGGGACTAGCGGGGGACAATGAGCAGTTCTTC
CASSQGLAGDNEQFF
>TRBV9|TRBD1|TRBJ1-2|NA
TGTGCCAGCAGCCTCGGGACAGGGGGCCTCTATGGCCACACCTTC
CASSLGTGGLYGHTF
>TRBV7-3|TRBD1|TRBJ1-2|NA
TGTGCCAGCAGTTCCCGGACAGGGGCCTATGGCTACACCTTC
CASSSRTGAYGYTF
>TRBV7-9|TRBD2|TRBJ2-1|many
TGTGCCAGCAATACCGGGACTAGAGATGGATATGAGCAGTTCTTC
CASNTGTRDGYEQFF
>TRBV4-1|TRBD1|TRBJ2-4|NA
TGCGCCAGCAGCCCAGGACAGGGGTTCATTCAGTACTTC
CASSPGQGFIQYF
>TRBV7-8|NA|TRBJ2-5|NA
TGTGCCAGCAGCTTATTCAGGGTGGGGGAGACCCAGTACTTC
CASSLFRVGETQYF
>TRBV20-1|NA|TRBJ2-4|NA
TGCAGTGCCCCCTGGCAGGGCGATAGCAACATTCAGTACTTC
CSAPWQGDSNIQYF
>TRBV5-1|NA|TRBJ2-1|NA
TGCGCCAGCAGCTTGCGGCAGGGGACCTCGACTGAGCAGTTCTTC
CASSLRQGTSTEQFF
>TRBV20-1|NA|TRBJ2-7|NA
TGCAGTGCTAGTGGCCACGAAGGCTACGAGCAGTACTTC
CSASGHEGYEQYF
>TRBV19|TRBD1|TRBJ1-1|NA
TGTGCCAGTAGCCGCCTCGACAGGGAGGAAGCTTTCTTT
CASSRLDREEAFF
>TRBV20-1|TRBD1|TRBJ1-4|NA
TGCAGTGCTTCGGGACAGCCAACTAATGAAAAACTGTTTTTT
CSASGQPTNEKLFF
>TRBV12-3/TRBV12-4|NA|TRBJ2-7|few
TGTGCCAGCAGTTTAATACCTCCGCGCTACGAGCAGTACTTC
CASSLIPPRYEQYF
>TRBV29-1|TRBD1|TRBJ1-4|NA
TGCAGCGCCACCGGGACAGGGAGTGAAAAACTGTTTTTT
CSATGTGSEKLFF
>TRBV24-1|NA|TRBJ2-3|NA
TGTGCCACCAGTGATCCCAAGTCTCGGGATACGCAGTATTTT
CATSDPKSRDTQYF
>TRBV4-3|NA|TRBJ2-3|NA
TGCGCCAACAGCCAAGAGCTTCAACCAGATACGCAGTATTTT
CANSQELQPDTQYF
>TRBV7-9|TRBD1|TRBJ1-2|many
TGTGCCAGCAGCTCGGGACAGAACTATGGCTACACCTTC
CASSSGQNYGYTF
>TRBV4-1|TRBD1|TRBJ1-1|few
TGCGCCAGCAGCCAAGCCCGGGACAGCTTCACTGAAGCTTTCTTT
CASSQARDSFTEAFF
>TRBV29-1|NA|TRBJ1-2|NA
TGCAGCGTTGAAGGTACTCGGGAGACCAACTATGGCTACACCTTC
CSVEGTRETNYGYTF
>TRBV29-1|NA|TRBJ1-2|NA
TGCAGCGTTGAAGATCCTCCTAGAAAAGACTACACCTTC
CSVEDPPRKDYTF
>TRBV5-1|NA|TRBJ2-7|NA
TGCGCCAGCAGGCCAGGGTCTGGCGAGCAGTACTTC
CASRPGSGEQYF
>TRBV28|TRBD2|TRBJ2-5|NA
TGTGCCAGCACCGAGGTGGCTAGCGGGATTCCTCAAGAGACCCAGTACTTC
CASTEVASGIPQETQYF
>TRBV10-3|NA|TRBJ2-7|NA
TGTGCCATCAGGGGCTCCTACGAGCAGTACTTC
CAIRGSYEQYF
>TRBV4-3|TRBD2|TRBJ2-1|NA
TGCGCCAGCAGCCAGGGCGGTAGCGGGGGTCTAAACCACAATGAGCAGTTCTTC
CASSQGGSGGLNHNEQFF
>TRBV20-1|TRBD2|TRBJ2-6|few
TGCAGTGCCGAGCGGGGGGTATCTGGGGCCAACGTCCTGACTTTC
CSAERGVSGANVLTF
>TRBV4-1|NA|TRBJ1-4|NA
TGCGCCAGCAGCCAAGATCGGGACCCAACTAATGAAAAACTGTTTTTT
CASSQDRDPTNEKLFF
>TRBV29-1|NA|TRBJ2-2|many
TGCAGCGTGCGGACCAGACTCACCGGGGAGCTGTTTTTT
CSVRTRLTGELFF
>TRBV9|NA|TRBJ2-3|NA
TGTGCCAGCAGCGTAGGTGGGAGTAGCGCAGATACGCAGTATTTT
CASSVGGSSADTQYF
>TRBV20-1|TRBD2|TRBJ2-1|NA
TGCAGTGCTAGAGATGGGGGGGAGGACGACAATGAGCAGTTCTTC
CSARDGGEDDNEQFF
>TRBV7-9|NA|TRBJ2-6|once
TGTGCCAGCAACTCACGCGGTTCTAGGGGGGTAGCCAACGTCCTGACTTTC
CASNSRGSRGVANVLTF
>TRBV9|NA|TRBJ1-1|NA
TGTGCCAGCAGCGTAGGTGGCGGGATAAACACTGAAGCTTTCTTT
CASSVGGGINTEAFF
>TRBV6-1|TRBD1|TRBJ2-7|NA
TGTGCCAGCAGTACCGTTCTGCCGGGACAGGGGGCATCCGAGCATTACTTC
CASSTVLPGQGASEHYF
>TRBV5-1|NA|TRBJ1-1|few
TGCGCCAGCAGCTTGGCCACAGGGCTACCGAACACTGAAGCTTTCTTT
CASSLATGLPNTEAFF
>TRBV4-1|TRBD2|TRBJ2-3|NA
TGCGCCAGCAGCCAAGATGCGGACCGGCGGGGGGGATCAGATACGCAGTATTTT
CASSQDADRRGGSDTQYF
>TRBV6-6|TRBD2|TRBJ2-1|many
TGTGCCAGCAGCCTCCCGACAGGTCTAGCGGGAGGTGAGCAGTTCTTC
CASSLPTGLAGGEQFF
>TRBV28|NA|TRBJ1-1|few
TGTGCCAGCAGTTTTCAGGGGAACACTGAAGCTTTCTTT
CASSFQGNTEAFF
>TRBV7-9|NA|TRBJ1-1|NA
TGTGCCAGCAGCTTACAGGGCAGGGTGAACACTGAAGCTTTCTTT
CASSLQGRVNTEAFF
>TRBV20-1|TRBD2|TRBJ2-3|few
TGCAGTGCTAGCCCTCTTAGCGGGGGGACGGATACGCAGTATTTT
CSASPLSGGTDTQYF
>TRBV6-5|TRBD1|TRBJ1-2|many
TGTGCCAGCAGCTCAACAGGGGGCTCTAACTATGGCTACACCTTC
CASSSTGGSNYGYTF
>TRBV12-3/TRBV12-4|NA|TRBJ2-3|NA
TGTGCCAGCAGGCGCACAGATGCGCAGTATTTT
CASRRTDAQYF
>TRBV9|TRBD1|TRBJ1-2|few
TGTGCCAGCAGCGTAGGGGTTGGACAGGGGGGTGGCTACACCTTC
CASSVGVGQGGGYTF
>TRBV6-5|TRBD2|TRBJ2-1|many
TGTGCCAGCAGTTACGGGACTAGCGACAGGGTGCAGTTCTTC
CASSYGTSDRVQFF